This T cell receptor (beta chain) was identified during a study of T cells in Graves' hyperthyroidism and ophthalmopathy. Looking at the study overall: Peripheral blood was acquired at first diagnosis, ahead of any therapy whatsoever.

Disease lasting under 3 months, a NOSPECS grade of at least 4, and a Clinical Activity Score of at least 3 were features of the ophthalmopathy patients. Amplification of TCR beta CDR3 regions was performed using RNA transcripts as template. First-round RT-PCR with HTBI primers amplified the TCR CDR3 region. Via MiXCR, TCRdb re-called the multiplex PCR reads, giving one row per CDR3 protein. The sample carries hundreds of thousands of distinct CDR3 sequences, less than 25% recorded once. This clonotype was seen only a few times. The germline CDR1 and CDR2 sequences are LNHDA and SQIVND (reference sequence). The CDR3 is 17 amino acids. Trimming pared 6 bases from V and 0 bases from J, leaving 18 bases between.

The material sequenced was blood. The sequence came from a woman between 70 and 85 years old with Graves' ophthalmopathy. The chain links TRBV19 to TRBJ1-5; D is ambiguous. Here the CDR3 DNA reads TGTGCCAGTAGCCCCCGCGGACCCGAGTCTAGCAATCAGCCCCAGCATTTT. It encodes CASSPRGPESSNQPQHF.